Shown below are 25 T cell receptor beta chains from a single sample sequenced in a study of identical twins' blood T cells. Each CDR3 protein is one row after TCRdb ran MiXCR on the 5' RACE reads. The sample shows a few hundred thousand distinct CDR3 sequences, about 28% of them seen only once. The source material was PBMCs. The receptors come from a woman between 18 and 50 years old in good health.

About this clonotype itself: The germline gene is not matched at one end of the junction; a read error may be the cause. The rearrangement uses TRBV6-5 and TRBJ1-3; 8 nucleotides align to TRBD1. The CDR3 length is 15 residues. CDR1 is MNHEY and CDR2 is SVGAGI in the germline V gene. The CDR3 nucleotides are TGTGCCAGCAGTTACTTAGGACAGGGTGGATACACCATATATTTT. It is translated as CASSYLGQGGYTIYF.

This clonotype was picked up a small number of times. The chain recombines TRBV12-3 or TRBV12-4 with TRBJ2-7, with 7 positions matching TRBD1. The CDR3 totals 13 residues. V lost 4 bases to trimming and J lost 3 bases; unmatched junction nucleotides: 3. The CDR3 protein is CASSYRGIYEQYF. In nucleotides, the CDR3 is TGTGCCAGCAGTTACAGGGGAATCTACGAGCAGTACTTC.

Note on this clonotype: A read error may be the cause here, since a much bigger clone is one base away. The chain employs TRBV6-1 and TRBJ1-3, with D possibly matching TRBD1 (6 bases). There are 12 residues in the CDR3. The V gene's germline CDR1 is MNHNS and CDR2 SASEGT. As DNA, the CDR3 is TGTGCCAGCAGTGATGGGGACAACAACATATATTTT. This sequence encodes CASSDGDNNIYF.

The chain couples TRBV5-1 to TRBJ2-2; D is possibly TRBD2 (5 bases). The CDR3 extends over 15 amino acids. The germline V and J ends were trimmed by 4 bases and 1 base, with 11 bases remaining between them. Germline V gene data show CDR1 as SGHRS and CDR2 as YFSETQ. The CDR3 protein is CASSPAAVNTGELFF. CDR3 bases: TGCGCCAGCAGCCCAGCGGCAGTGAACACCGGGGAGCTGTTTTTT. Using reference TRBV5-1 and TRBJ2-2 for the parts outside the CDR3, the full variable domain is KAGVTQTPRYLIKTRGQQVTLSCSPISGHRSVSWYQQTPGQGLQFLFEYFSETQRNKGNFPGRFSGRQFSNSRSEMNVSTLELGDSALYLCASSPAAVNTGELFFGEGSRLTVL.

The chain carries TRBV28 and TRBJ1-5, with D tentatively TRBD1 (6 bases). Trimming pared 7 bases from V and 0 bases from J, leaving 16 bases between. CDR1 MDHEN and CDR2 SYDVKM come from the germline V gene. The CDR3 contains 16 residues. The CDR3 region is CASKLGGTPSNQPQHF. The CDR3 DNA sequence: TGTGCCAGCAAATTGGGTGGGACACCTAGCAATCAGCCCCAGCATTTT.

The rearrangement uses TRBV12-3 or TRBV12-4 and TRBJ1-1; D unresolved. V was pared by 3 bases and J by 4 bases, with 9 bases between. The CDR3 runs to 13 residues. This chain's CDR3 is CASSFSGLTEAFF. CDR3 coding DNA: TGTGCCAGCAGTTTTTCGGGTCTCACTGAAGCTTTCTTT.

Turning to this clonotype: The junction and the germline gene differ at one end; a read error may be behind it. The chain is built from TRBV7-2 and TRBJ1-2; tentatively, D is TRBD1 (5 bases). Germline-derived CDR1 and CDR2 are SGHTA and FQGNSA. The CDR3 runs to 14 residues. CDR3 sequence reads: CASSLDTRGWGYAF. In DNA, the CDR3 is TGTGCCAGCAGCTTAGATACTCGTGGTTGGGGCTACGCCTTC.

Worth noting for this clonotype: Given the absence of the conserved phenylalanine or tryptophan at the CDR3 end, a read error is likely. The chain combines TRBV6-5 with TRBJ1-2; D perhaps matches TRBD1 (6 bases). Germline CDR1 MNHEY, CDR2 SVGAGI. The V end lost 1 base, the J end lost 3 bases, and 18 bases lay between the germline ends. The CDR3 loop spans 17 amino acids. CDR3 loop: CASSYYGTRKNYYGYTL. CDR3 DNA: TGTGCCAGCAGTTACTATGGGACAAGGAAAAATTACTATGGCTACACCCTC.

The gene calls are TRBV14 and TRBJ1-6, with D uncertain. The germline V gene has CDR1 SGHDN and CDR2 FVKESK. The length of the CDR3 is 14 residues. V shed 0 bases and J shed 2 bases, with 2 bases lying between them. The DNA for the CDR3 is TGTGCCAGCAGCCAAGAAACCTATAATTCACCCCTCCACTTT. Translating gives CASSQETYNSPLHF.

This clonotype was seen a handful of times. The rearrangement uses TRBV4-3 and TRBJ1-1; D not certain. The CDR3 sequence is 15 residues long. The ends were cut back, 1 base at V and 5 bases at J, with 14 bases in the middle. CDR1 and CDR2 (germline): LGHNA, YSLEER. The CDR3 here is CASSQAADSLTEAFF. The DNA of the CDR3 is TGCGCCAGCAGCCAAGCGGCAGACTCCTTGACTGAAGCTTTCTTT.

The chain joins TRBV5-1 to TRBJ1-4, with 11 bases lining up with TRBD1. The CDR3 runs 17 residues. Germline lookup yields CDR1 SGHRS and CDR2 YFSETQ. V lost 4 bases, J lost 4 bases, and 9 bases stayed unmatched. For the CDR3, the DNA is TGCGCCAGCAGCAGGGGACAGGGGGGCCGACTTAATGAAAAACTGTTTTTT. It yields the protein CASSRGQGGRLNEKLFF. Full variable domain (rest looked up from reference TRBV5-1 and TRBJ1-4): KAGVTQTPRYLIKTRGQQVTLSCSPISGHRSVSWYQQTPGQGLQFLFEYFSETQRNKGNFPGRFSGRQFSNSRSEMNVSTLELGDSALYLCASSRGQGGRLNEKLFFGSGTQLSVL.

The chain combines TRBV5-5 with TRBJ1-2; the D gene is possibly TRBD1 (6 bases). V was trimmed by 2 bases and J by 4 bases, leaving 12 bases between them. Germline loops: CDR1 SGHKS, CDR2 YYEKEE (reference sequence). This CDR3 has 14 amino acids. CDR3 protein: CASSFTGTSYGYTF. Written as DNA, the CDR3 is TGTGCCAGCAGCTTCACCGGGACAAGCTATGGCTACACCTTC.

This clonotype showed up many times. This chain connects TRBV25-1 to TRBJ2-2, with D perhaps matching TRBD1 (6 bases). Trimming removed 1 base from V and 6 bases from J, with 9 bases in between. Germline CDR1 reads MGHDK; CDR2 reads SYGVNS. This CDR3 is built from 14 residues. CDR3 protein: CASSELRGSGELFF. The CDR3 region has the DNA TGTGCCAGCAGTGAATTAAGGGGGTCCGGGGAGCTGTTTTTT.

The chain employs TRBV4-2 and TRBJ2-1; D is unclear. The CDR3 length is 12 residues. V dropped 2 bases and J dropped 8 bases, with 7 bases sitting between them. Germline values: CDR1 LGHNA, CDR2 YNFKEQ. The CDR3 DNA sequence: TGTGCCAGCAGCCAATTGCAGCATGAGCAGTTCTTC. It translates to CASSQLQHEQFF.

The rearrangement links TRBV7-2 to TRBJ1-1; 7 bases are shared with TRBD1. J was trimmed by 4 bases and V by 4 bases; bases with no gene match: 9. In germline, CDR1 is SGHTA, CDR2 FQGNSA. The length of the CDR3 is 15 residues. For the CDR3, the DNA is TGTGCCAGCAGCTCGACCGGGACAGTGGCCACTGAAGCTTTCTTT. Translated: CASSSTGTVATEAFF.

The chain couples TRBV10-1 to TRBJ2-2; 7 positions match TRBD2. Germline V gene data show CDR1 as WNHNN and CDR2 as SYGVQD (reference sequence). V gave up 2 bases and J gave up 5 bases; unmatched junction bases: 8. The CDR3 spans 16 residues. Here the CDR3 reads CASSERRPGGTGELFF. The CDR3 DNA reads TGCGCCAGCAGTGAGAGGAGACCCGGGGGGACCGGGGAGCTGTTTTTT.

This clonotype showed up just once. Germline is not matched at one junction end, which may reflect a read error. The J gene is TRBJ1-2, the V gene TRBV3-1, with D possibly TRBD1 on 5 matching bases. Per germline, CDR1 LGHDT and CDR2 YNNKEL (reference sequence). This CDR3 has 15 amino acids. CDR3 region: CASGQLLQGAYGYTF. CDR3 nucleotide sequence: TGTGCCAGCGGCCAACTGCTTCAGGGAGCATATGGCTACACCTTC.

This chain uses TRBV6-5 with TRBJ2-7; D may be TRBD1 (5 bases). The V and J ends lost 6 bases and 0 bases respectively, with 12 bases between them. CDR1 is MNHEY, CDR2 SVGAGI, per germline. The CDR3 consists of 14 residues. CDR3 residues: CASSLQESSYEQYF. DNA for the CDR3: TGTGCCAGCAGCCTACAGGAGAGCTCCTACGAGCAGTACTTC.

The J gene is TRBJ1-1, the V gene TRBV20-1, with D possibly being TRBD1 (6 bases). V was pared by 3 bases and J by 1 base, with 12 bases between. This CDR3 has 14 residues. Germline lookup yields CDR1 DFQATT and CDR2 SNEGSKA (reference sequence). The CDR3 sequence: CSARRQDTNTEAFF. The CDR3 coding sequence is TGCAGTGCTAGGAGACAGGATACGAACACTGAAGCTTTCTTT.

This clonotype occurred once. V usage is TRBV20-1 and J usage is TRBJ2-2; D call uncertain. V was cut by 1 base and J by 5 bases, with 8 bases left in between. The CDR3 has 13 residues. The germline CDR1 and CDR2 sequences are DFQATT and SNEGSKA (reference sequence). The CDR3 bases are TGCAGTGCTAGAGTGGAACCTACCGGGGAGCTGTTTTTT. It translates to CSARVEPTGELFF.

The rearrangement joins TRBV12-2 to TRBJ1-2. TRBV12-2 is shown as a pseudogene. The CDR3 loop spans 17 amino acids. CDR3 coding DNA: TGTGCAAGTCGCTTAGAAAGGAGGGGTCAGTCAAACTATGGCTACGCCTTC. It translates to CASRLERRGQSNYGYAF.

The V gene is TRBV20-1, the J gene TRBJ1-1; unclear D gene. Between the trimmed V and J ends, which lost 0 bases and 8 bases, there was a span of 10 bases. CDR1 is DFQATT and CDR2 is SNEGSKA in the germline V gene (reference sequence). CDR3 length equals 12 residues. Here the CDR3 reads CSARDFGLEAFF. The CDR3 DNA reads TGCAGTGCTAGAGATTTCGGCCTAGAAGCTTTCTTT.

This chain uses TRBV12-5 with TRBJ1-1, with 8 bases identical to TRBD1. This CDR3 contains 14 residues. Losses at the gene ends were 6 bases for V and 4 bases for J; bases not matched to a gene: 7. Germline V gives CDR1 LGHNT, CDR2 FRNRAP. The chain's CDR3 is CASGLTGGGTEAFF. The CDR3 DNA reads TGTGCTAGTGGCCTTACAGGGGGAGGCACTGAAGCTTTCTTT.

J is TRBJ1-3 and V is TRBV9, with 8 nucleotides matching TRBD1. The CDR3 has 15 residues. Trimming took 4 bases from V and 3 from J; bases not matched to a gene: 6. The germline CDR1 and CDR2 sequences are SGDLS and YYNGEE. The CDR3 loop is CASSLQGAGGNTIYF. The CDR3, as DNA: TGTGCCAGCAGCCTTCAGGGGGCAGGTGGAAACACCATATATTTT.

Concerning this clonotype itself: The germline gene is not matched at one end of the junction; a read error may be the cause. The chain has TRBV28 and TRBJ1-1; D unresolved. From germline, CDR1 is MDHEN and CDR2 SYDVKM. The CDR3 covers 13 residues. DNA for the CDR3: TGTGTCAGCAGTAAGGGAGGGAACACTGAAGCTTTCTTT. Translated, it gives CVSSKGGNTEAFF. The full variable domain, in which reference TRBV28 and TRBJ1-1 provide the parts outside the CDR3, is DVKVTQSSRYLVKRTGEKVFLECVQDMDHENMFWYRQDPGLGLRLIYFSYDVKMKEKGDIPEGYSVSREKKERFSLILESASTNQTSMYLCVSSKGGNTEAFFGQGTRLTVV.